Below are 32 T cell receptor beta chains sequenced from a single sample in a study of T-cell reconstitution after alpha-beta-depleted transplantation in children. The library targeted TCRbeta and was prepared with unique molecular identifiers. TCRdb re-called the PCR reads with MiXCR, one entry per CDR3 protein. The table has about 980,000 distinct CDR3 sequences, about 29% seen once. This material consisted of PBMCs, mostly from graft donor cells, taken 360 days after TCRalphabeta/CD19-depleted stem cell transplant. These receptors were taken from a boy under three years old who had a stem cell transplant for SCID, so the T cells may come from the graft donor.

The chain has TRBV7-2 and TRBJ2-3; D is possibly TRBD1 (6 bases). V was shortened by 9 bases and J by 4 bases, with 14 bases between the two germline ends. The germline V gene has CDR1 SGHTA and CDR2 FQGNSA. The CDR3 is 13 residues long. The CDR3 loop reads CASNLRGPDTQYF. In DNA form, the CDR3 reads TGTGCCAGTAACCTCAGGGGCCCAGATACGCAGTATTTT.

This rearrangement joins TRBV27 to TRBJ2-7, with 8 bases matching TRBD1. Germline V gene data show CDR1 as MNHEY and CDR2 as SMNVEV (reference sequence). The ends lost 9 bases at V and 3 bases at J; junction bases unmatched: 4. This CDR3 region has 12 residues. Here the CDR3 reads CASGQGDYEQYF. Here the CDR3 DNA reads TGTGCCAGTGGACAGGGAGACTACGAGCAGTACTTC.

The table lists this clonotype with a count of one. The V and J genes are TRBV29-1 and TRBJ2-7, with 7 bases lining up with TRBD1. The CDR3 has 16 amino acids. Germline V lookup: CDR1 SQVTM, CDR2 ANQGSEA. The ends lost 4 bases at V and 1 base at J; junction bases unmatched: 13. The CDR3 here is CSVGGSGQGVSYEQYF. Here the CDR3 DNA reads TGCAGCGTTGGGGGCTCGGGGCAGGGGGTTTCCTACGAGCAGTACTTC.

This clonotype was seen more than once but under ten times. V usage is TRBV20-1 and J usage is TRBJ2-3; D possibly uses TRBD1 or TRBD2 (6 bases each). The germline V gene has CDR1 DFQATT and CDR2 SNEGSKA (reference sequence). The CDR3 consists of 19 residues. The ends were cut back, 3 bases at V and 0 bases at J, with 25 bases in the middle. The CDR3 nucleotides read TGCAGTGCTAGCGGGGCGGACGATTTCGGGGGCACTAGCACAGATACGCAGTATTTT. Translation: CSASGADDFGGTSTDTQYF.

The rearrangement uses TRBV6-2 or TRBV6-3 and TRBJ2-1, with D possibly TRBD1 on 6 matching bases. The CDR3 has 16 amino acids. Germline assignment: CDR1 MNHEY and CDR2 SVGEGT. Trimming removed 0 bases at V and 7 bases at J, with 16 bases between. The chain's CDR3 is CASSYSQGVVSNEQFF. In nucleotides, the CDR3 is TGTGCCAGCAGTTACTCACAGGGAGTTGTCAGTAATGAGCAGTTCTTC.

This clonotype was observed a handful of times. This chain connects TRBV5-1 to TRBJ1-1; D remains ambiguous. Deletions cut 0 bases from V and 1 base from J, with 7 bases between. The CDR3 runs to 14 residues. From germline, CDR1 is SGHRS and CDR2 YFSETQ. The CDR3 loop reads CASSLDGQNTEAFF. CDR3 sequence (DNA): TGCGCCAGCAGCTTGGATGGCCAGAACACTGAAGCTTTCTTT.

The chain carries TRBV4-3 and TRBJ2-7, with 9 bases fitting TRBD1. The V gene's germline CDR1 is LGHNA and CDR2 YSLEER. CDR3 length: 17 amino acids. V trimming: 0 bases; J trimming: 2 bases; junction bases outside the gene matches: 8. The DNA of the CDR3 is TGCGCCAGCAGCCAAGAGGGGCTGGGACAGGGAGCCTACGAGCAGTACTTC. It encodes CASSQEGLGQGAYEQYF.

This clonotype was counted between two and nine times. The V and J genes are TRBV6-5 and TRBJ2-7; the match to TRBD1 covers 8 bases. The germline gives CDR1 MNHEY, CDR2 SVGAGI. V was clipped by 1 base and J by 6 bases; unmatched bases: 5. There are 14 residues in the CDR3. The CDR3 loop reads CASSYLQGVGEQYF. CDR3 DNA sequence: TGTGCCAGCAGTTACTTACAGGGGGTGGGCGAGCAGTACTTC.

This sequence joins TRBV10-3 and TRBJ2-2, with 10 bases lining up with TRBD1. The V and J ends lost 2 bases and 0 bases, in that order; junction bases with no gene match: 0. CDR1 and CDR2 (germline): ENHRY, SYGVKD. The CDR3 has 16 residues. The CDR3 DNA reads as TGTGCCATCAGTGAGGGACAGGGGGCGAACACCGGGGAGCTGTTTTTT. Translating it yields CAISEGQGANTGELFF.

There are a few counts of this clonotype. The chain employs TRBV12-3 or TRBV12-4 and TRBJ2-7; D uncertain. V lost 5 bases to trimming and J lost 1 base, with 12 bases between them. The CDR3 covers 14 residues. CDR3 in DNA: TGTGCCAGCAGTGGGCAGAGTACATCCTACGAGCAGTACTTC. Protein sequence: CASSGQSTSYEQYF.

This clonotype was detected a few times. The chain joins TRBV7-9 to TRBJ1-4; D not resolved. The CDR3 is 16 residues long. Germline lookup yields CDR1 SEHNR and CDR2 FQNEAQ (reference sequence). V was clipped by 2 bases and J by 5 bases, with 15 bases between them. The CDR3 coding sequence is TGTGCCAGCAGCTTATTCCAGGCGCCTTCAAATGAAAAACTGTTTTTT. Protein sequence: CASSLFQAPSNEKLFF.

The rearrangement uses TRBV6-5 and TRBJ2-5; D call uncertain. Per germline, CDR1 MNHEY and CDR2 SVGAGI. This CDR3 region has 14 residues. The V end was cut by 2 bases, the J end by 4 bases, with 11 bases between. The CDR3 protein is CASSYGAKGETQYF. The DNA for the CDR3 is TGTGCCAGCAGTTACGGCGCCAAGGGAGAGACCCAGTACTTC.

Many counts were recorded for this clonotype. The rearrangement uses TRBV5-1 and TRBJ2-1; D is unresolved. This CDR3 region has 16 residues. Germline values: CDR1 SGHRS, CDR2 YFSETQ. Trimming took off 7 bases at V and 0 bases at J, with 17 bases between the two ends. CDR3 nucleotides: TGCGCCAGCGCACGGATTTTAGTAGGCTCCTACAATGAGCAGTTCTTC. It is translated as CASARILVGSYNEQFF.

This clonotype was seen more than once but under ten times. The chain couples TRBV5-5 to TRBJ2-1; D perhaps matches TRBD2 (6 bases). The CDR3 is made up of 17 amino acids. Per the germline V gene, CDR1 is SGHKS and CDR2 is YYEKEE (reference sequence). Trimming took 4 bases from V and 0 from J, leaving 17 bases between them. The CDR3 loop is CASSPAVGGSSYNEQFF. The CDR3 DNA follows: TGTGCCAGCAGCCCGGCGGTGGGGGGAAGCTCCTACAATGAGCAGTTCTTC.

This clonotype was seen more than once but under ten times. J is TRBJ2-7 and V is TRBV29-1; 8 positions agree with TRBD1. CDR1 is SQVTM, CDR2 ANQGSEA, per germline. The CDR3 is 15 amino acids. V gave up 3 bases and J gave up 5 bases; unmatched junction bases: 12. The CDR3 sequence is CSVEGARGRLDEQYF. The CDR3 DNA reads TGCAGCGTTGAGGGGGCCAGGGGGCGTCTGGACGAGCAGTACTTC.

V and J are TRBV20-1 and TRBJ1-2; unclear D gene. Germline assignment: CDR1 DFQATT and CDR2 SNEGSKA (reference sequence). V lost 3 bases and J lost 5, with 13 bases in between. This CDR3 region has 13 residues. CDR3 amino acids: CSARAGPSYGYTF. In DNA form, the CDR3 reads TGCAGTGCTAGGGCAGGCCCGAGTTATGGCTACACCTTC.

The chain recombines TRBV3-1 with TRBJ2-2; D may be TRBD1 (5 bases). Germline V gives CDR1 LGHDT, CDR2 YNNKEL (reference sequence). V was clipped by 1 base and J by 5 bases, with 11 bases between them. The CDR3 contains 15 residues. The CDR3 bases are TGTGCCAGCAGCCAAGGGGGCCCGAGAACCGGGGAGCTGTTTTTT. It yields the protein CASSQGGPRTGELFF.

CDR3 loop: CASSGMMGGGNNEQFF. The CDR3 DNA sequence: TGTGCCAGCAGCGGAATGATGGGGGGGGGAAACAATGAGCAGTTCTTC. The chain couples TRBV9 to TRBJ2-1; 7 bases agree with TRBD2. There are 16 residues in the CDR3. V lost 3 bases and J lost 5; bases outside the gene matches: 11. Germline V gene sequence: CDR1 SGDLS, CDR2 YYNGEE.

This clonotype occurred a few times. The chain has TRBV29-1 and TRBJ2-1, with 7 bases aligning to TRBD2. Germline loops: CDR1 SQVTM, CDR2 ANQGSEA. The CDR3 length is 15 residues. After removal of 4 bases from V and 9 bases from J, the junction contained 15 bases not matched to a gene. The CDR3 sequence is CSVGISGEPLGEQFF. DNA for the CDR3: TGCAGCGTTGGGATCAGCGGGGAACCTCTCGGTGAGCAGTTCTTC.

The chain is built from TRBV13 and TRBJ2-5, with D possibly matching TRBD2 (6 bases). CDR1 and CDR2 (germline): PRHDT, FYEKMQ (reference sequence). The CDR3 is made up of 15 amino acids. Trimming shortened V by 4 bases and J by 5 bases, and 17 bases separated the two germline ends. CDR3 sequence: CASSSGTLQHETQYF. For the CDR3, the DNA is TGTGCCAGCAGCTCCGGGACTCTGCAGCACGAGACCCAGTACTTC.

Ten or more counts support this clonotype. The J gene is TRBJ2-5, the V gene TRBV7-7; 10 bases agree with TRBD2. The CDR3 consists of 14 residues. V gave up 8 bases and J gave up 4 bases; unmatched junction bases: 7. Per germline, CDR1 SSHAT and CDR2 FNYEAQ (reference sequence). CDR3 sequence: CASLEAGGPETQYF. CDR3 coding DNA: TGTGCCAGCCTAGAAGCGGGGGGGCCAGAGACCCAGTACTTC.

The V gene is TRBV12-3 or TRBV12-4, the J gene TRBJ1-5, with D maybe TRBD1 (6 bases). This CDR3 region has 15 residues. V was shortened by 5 bases and J by 2 bases, with 13 bases between the two germline ends. CDR3 bases: TGTGCCAGCAGTGAGACAGGACTACGCAATCAGCCCCAGCATTTT. Translating it yields CASSETGLRNQPQHF.

The chain couples TRBV20-1 to TRBJ1-5; no firm D call. Germline V gene sequence: CDR1 DFQATT, CDR2 SNEGSKA (reference sequence). The CDR3 loop spans 15 amino acids. V was cut by 3 bases and J by 4 bases, with 16 bases left in between. DNA of the CDR3: TGCAGTGCTAGGCCCAACCAGGTATTTAATCAGCCCCAGCATTTT. This gives the protein CSARPNQVFNQPQHF.

This chain uses TRBV2 with TRBJ2-7; 7 nucleotides match TRBD1. This CDR3 spans 15 amino acids. Trimming removed 3 bases from V and 3 bases from J; junction bases left unmatched: 8. From germline, CDR1 is SNHLY and CDR2 FYNNEI. The CDR3 DNA reads as TGTGCCAGCAGTGAGTCCGACAGGGCCAACTACGAGCAGTACTTC. Protein: CASSESDRANYEQYF.

The rearrangement joins TRBV11-1 to TRBJ2-1; TRBD2 matches 15 bases. Germline assignment: CDR1 SGHAT and CDR2 FQDESV (reference sequence). After removal of 7 bases from V and 7 bases from J, the junction contained 11 bases not matched to a gene. This CDR3 is 17 amino acids long. CDR3 nucleotides: TGTGCCAGCATCCTGAGGACTAGCGGGGGGGGCCTTAATGAGCAGTTCTTC. This codes for CASILRTSGGGLNEQFF.

This clonotype was observed many times. The chain couples TRBV27 to TRBJ2-1, with unresolved D. Trimming took 5 bases from V and 8 from J, leaving 13 bases between them. This CDR3 region has 13 residues. The germline gives CDR1 MNHEY, CDR2 SMNVEV (reference sequence). CDR3 residues: CASSRLFLDEQFF. The CDR3 DNA reads as TGTGCCAGCAGTAGACTTTTCTTGGATGAGCAGTTCTTC.

A few counts support this clonotype. The chain has TRBV20-1 and TRBJ2-7; 10 nucleotides match TRBD1. CDR1 is DFQATT and CDR2 is SNEGSKA in the germline V gene (reference sequence). This CDR3 contains 15 residues. Trimming removed 0 bases from V and 2 bases from J; junction bases left unmatched: 4. The DNA of the CDR3 is TGCAGTGCTAGAGACCGGGACAGGGGAACCTACGAGCAGTACTTC. Residues: CSARDRDRGTYEQYF.

This clonotype was counted a few times. The rearrangement joins TRBV4-3 to TRBJ2-5; D not certain. The CDR3 sequence is 15 residues long. Germline-derived CDR1 and CDR2 are LGHNA and YSLEER. Trimming took 1 base from V and 2 from J, leaving 11 bases between them. The CDR3 reads CASSQVWLLQETQYF. The DNA for the CDR3 is TGCGCCAGCAGCCAAGTTTGGCTACTACAAGAGACCCAGTACTTC.

The genes are TRBV15 and TRBJ2-5, with D perhaps TRBD2 (7 bases). V lost 0 bases and J lost 5, with 13 bases in between. CDR3 length equals 15 residues. The V gene's germline CDR1 is LNHNV and CDR2 YYDKDF (reference sequence). In DNA, the CDR3 is TGTGCCACCAGCAGAGATCGGGGGGCAAGGGAGACCCAGTACTTC. This gives the protein CATSRDRGARETQYF.

This clonotype was picked up a small number of times. The J gene is TRBJ2-7, the V gene TRBV27, with no clear D. The CDR3 is 13 amino acids. CDR1 MNHEY and CDR2 SMNVEV come from the germline V gene (reference sequence). Trimming shortened V by 8 bases and J by 3 bases, and 14 bases separated the two germline ends. The CDR3 region has the DNA TGTGCCAGCTCGCCGGGCAGCTACTACGAGCAGTACTTC. Its protein product is CASSPGSYYEQYF.

In DNA form, the CDR3 reads TGCAGTGCTAGATCGAGTCTAGCGGGGGGCAACAATGAGCAGTTCTTC. As protein: CSARSSLAGGNNEQFF. The rearrangement uses TRBV20-1 and TRBJ2-1, with 11 bases that match TRBD2. V was clipped by 2 bases and J by 5 bases; unmatched bases: 8. Germline V lookup: CDR1 DFQATT, CDR2 SNEGSKA (reference sequence). This CDR3 is 16 amino acids long.

The V call is TRBV3-1, the J call TRBJ2-1; maybe TRBD1 (6 bases). Germline values: CDR1 LGHDT, CDR2 YNNKEL (reference sequence). Trimming took off 8 bases at V and 3 bases at J, with 8 bases between the two ends. CDR3 length equals 12 residues. The chain's CDR3 is CASGTFYNEQFF. The CDR3 DNA reads TGTGCCAGCGGGACATTCTACAATGAGCAGTTCTTC.